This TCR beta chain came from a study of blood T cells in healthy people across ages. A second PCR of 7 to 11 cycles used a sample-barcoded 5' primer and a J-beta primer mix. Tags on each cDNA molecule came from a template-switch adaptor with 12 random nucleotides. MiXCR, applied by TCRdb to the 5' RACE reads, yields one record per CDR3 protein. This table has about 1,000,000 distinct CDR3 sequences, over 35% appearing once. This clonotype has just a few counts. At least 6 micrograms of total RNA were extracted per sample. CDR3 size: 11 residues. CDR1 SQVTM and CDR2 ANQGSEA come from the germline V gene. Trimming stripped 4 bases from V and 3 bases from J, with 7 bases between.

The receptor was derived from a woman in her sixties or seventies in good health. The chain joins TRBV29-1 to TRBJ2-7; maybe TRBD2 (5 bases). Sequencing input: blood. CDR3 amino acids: CSVGEIYEQYF. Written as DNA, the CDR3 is TGCAGCGTTGGGGAGATCTACGAGCAGTACTTC.